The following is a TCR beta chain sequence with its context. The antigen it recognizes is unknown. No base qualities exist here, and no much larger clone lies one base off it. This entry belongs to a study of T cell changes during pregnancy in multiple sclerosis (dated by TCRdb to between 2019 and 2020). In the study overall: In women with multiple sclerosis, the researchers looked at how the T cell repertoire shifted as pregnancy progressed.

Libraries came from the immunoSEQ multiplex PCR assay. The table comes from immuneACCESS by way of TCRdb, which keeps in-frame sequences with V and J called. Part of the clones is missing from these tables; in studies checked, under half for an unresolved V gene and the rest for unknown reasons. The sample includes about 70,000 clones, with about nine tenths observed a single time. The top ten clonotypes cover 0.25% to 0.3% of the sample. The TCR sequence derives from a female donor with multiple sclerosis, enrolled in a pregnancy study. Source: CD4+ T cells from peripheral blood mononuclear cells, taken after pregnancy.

The nucleotide sequence is given as TGTGCCAGCAGCCACGGGAAGGGAGTCTACGAGCAGTACTTC. It specifies CASSHGKGVYEQYF. The V and J segments used are TRBV6-6 and TRBJ2-7, with TRBD2 as a weak D call on 5 bases. V sheds 6 bases and J sheds 3 bases, leaving 15 bases between their ends. As encoded in the germline V gene (reference sequence), CDR1 is MNHNY while CDR2 is SVGAGI. From cysteine to phenylalanine, the CDR3 is 14 amino acids long. Just the 42-base CDR3 DNA is kept, in frame starting at base 1.